This T cell receptor (beta chain) is drawn from a study of T-cell memory formation after mild COVID-19. TCRdb passed the 5' RACE reads through MiXCR, listing each CDR3 protein once. The data contain about 280,000 distinct CDR3 sequences, 8.2% of them singletons. This clonotype was found many times. This CDR3 is built from 15 residues. V lost 1 base and J lost 3, with 12 bases in between. The germline CDR1 and CDR2 sequences are SEHNR and FQNEAQ (reference sequence). Input material: PBMCs or a T cell subset sorted from them (not recorded which). The V gene is TRBV7-9, the J gene TRBJ1-2; tentatively, D is TRBD1 (5 bases). The TCR was taken from a man younger than 35 who had mild COVID-19 (a few samples of this study predate the infection). Cell type and time point are not known. In DNA form, the CDR3 reads TGTGCCAGCAGCTTAGTCGGACACGAGTACTATGGCTACACCTTC. It codes for CASSLVGHEYYGYTF.